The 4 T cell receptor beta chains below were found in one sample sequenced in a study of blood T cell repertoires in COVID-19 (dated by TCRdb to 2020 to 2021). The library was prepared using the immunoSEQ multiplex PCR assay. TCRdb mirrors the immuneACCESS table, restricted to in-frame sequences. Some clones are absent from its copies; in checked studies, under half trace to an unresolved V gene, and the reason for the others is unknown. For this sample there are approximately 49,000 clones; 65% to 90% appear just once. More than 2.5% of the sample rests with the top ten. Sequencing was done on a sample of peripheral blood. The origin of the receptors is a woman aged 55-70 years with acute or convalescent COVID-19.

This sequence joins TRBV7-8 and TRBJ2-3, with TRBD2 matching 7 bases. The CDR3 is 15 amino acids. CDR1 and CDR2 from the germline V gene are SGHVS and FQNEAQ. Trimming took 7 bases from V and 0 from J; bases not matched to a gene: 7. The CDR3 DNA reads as TGTGCCAGCACCTCGCTAGCGGCTAGCACAGATACGCAGTATTTT. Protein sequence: CASTSLAASTDTQYF. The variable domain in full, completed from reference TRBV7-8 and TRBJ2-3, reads GAGVSQSPRYKVAKRGQDVALRCDPISGHVSLFWYQQALGQGPEFLTYFQNEAQLDKSGLPSDRFFAERPEGSVSTLKIQRTQQEDSAVYLCASTSLAASTDTQYFGPGTRLTVL.

The chain's CDR3 is CASRNWGDYGYTF. DNA of the CDR3: TGTGCCAGCAGAAACTGGGGGGACTATGGCTACACCTTC. The chain has TRBV6-5 and TRBJ1-2; a weak D match, TRBD1 (5 bases). The germline gives CDR1 MNHEY, CDR2 SVGAGI. The CDR3 extends over 13 amino acids. Trimming left V 6 bases short and J 3 bases short, with 11 bases between.

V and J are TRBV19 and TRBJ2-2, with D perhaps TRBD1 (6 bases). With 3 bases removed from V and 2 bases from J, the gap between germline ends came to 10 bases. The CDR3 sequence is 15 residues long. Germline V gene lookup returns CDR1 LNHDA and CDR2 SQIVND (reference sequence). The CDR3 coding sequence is TGTGCCAGTAGTATGGACAGATTTAACACCGGGGAGCTGTTTTTT. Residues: CASSMDRFNTGELFF.

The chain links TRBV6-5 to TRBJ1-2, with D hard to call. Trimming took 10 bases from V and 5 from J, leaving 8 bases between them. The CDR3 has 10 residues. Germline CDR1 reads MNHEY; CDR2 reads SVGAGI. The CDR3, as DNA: TGTGCCACTAACAGATATGGCTACACCTTC. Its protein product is CATNRYGYTF.